The 22 T cell receptor beta chains given below trace back to one sample, sequenced in a study of shared clonotypes between healthy human individuals. Assay: immunoSEQ multiplex PCR; the TCRdb copy retains only in-frame clones and omits some. The sample has about 480,000 clones, about 75% seen once. The sample was PBMCs. The receptors shown here come from a woman in her thirties or forties in good health. Some clones in this sample may be carry-over from other donors' samples.

The chain combines TRBV11-2 with TRBJ2-3; D not resolved. Germline loops: CDR1 SGHAT, CDR2 FQNNGV. Deletions cut 3 bases from V and 5 bases from J, with 6 bases between. This CDR3 spans 12 amino acids. CDR3 residues: CASSFSRDTQYF. CDR3 nucleotides: TGTGCCAGCAGCTTCTCCCGAGATACGCAGTATTTT.

The chain uses TRBV7-2 and TRBJ2-2; D gene uncertain. This CDR3 is built from 13 residues. Germline V gene sequence: CDR1 SGHTA, CDR2 FQGNSA. The V gene lost 3 bases and the J gene lost 1 base, with 3 bases spanning the gap. CDR3 region: CASSFVNTGELFF. The DNA of the CDR3 is TGTGCCAGCAGCTTTGTGAACACCGGGGAGCTGTTTTTT.

The gene calls are TRBV9 and TRBJ2-3; TRBD2 matches at 8 bases. Germline CDR1 is SGDLS and CDR2 is YYNGEE. The junction had 7 bases not matched to a gene; V was cut back by 3 bases and J by 1 base. The CDR3 spans 16 residues. The CDR3 spells CASSGYSGIGTDTQYF. The CDR3 DNA follows: TGTGCCAGCAGCGGTTATAGCGGGATCGGCACAGATACGCAGTATTTT.

This chain links TRBV2 with TRBJ1-1; unclear D gene. The V gene's germline CDR1 is SNHLY and CDR2 FYNNEI. This CDR3 region has 13 residues. V dropped 5 bases and J dropped 5 bases, with 12 bases sitting between them. This CDR3 reads CASSPSWRTEAFF. The CDR3 coding sequence is TGTGCCAGCAGTCCCTCCTGGAGGACTGAAGCTTTCTTT. Full variable domain (missing parts from reference TRBV2 and TRBJ1-1): EPEVTQTPSHQVTQMGQEVILRCVPISNHLYFYWYRQILGQKVEFLVSFYNNEISEKSEIFDDQFSVERPDGSNFTLKIRSTKLEDSAMYFCASSPSWRTEAFFGQGTRLTVV.

The rearrangement uses TRBV28 and TRBJ2-1; 10 bases line up with TRBD2. The CDR3 has 16 amino acids. The germline CDR1 and CDR2 sequences are MDHEN and SYDVKM. V trimming: 8 bases; J trimming: 6 bases; junction bases outside the gene matches: 13. The CDR3 protein is CASAGGPASGSNEQFF. The CDR3 coding sequence is TGTGCCAGCGCGGGGGGGCCGGCTAGCGGGAGCAATGAGCAGTTCTTC.

About this clone itself: Other DNA sequences from this sample encode an identical CDR3 as well. The rearrangement uses TRBV14 and TRBJ1-5, with no clear D. The CDR3 loop spans 12 amino acids. The V gene's germline CDR1 is SGHDN and CDR2 FVKESK. V was shortened by 4 bases and J by 4 bases, with 5 bases between the two germline ends. This CDR3 is CASSLGNQPQHF. The CDR3 bases are TGTGCCAGCAGCCTGGGTAATCAGCCCCAGCATTTT.

A note on this clone: Other DNA sequences from this sample encode an identical CDR3 as well. The V call is TRBV7-9, the J call TRBJ2-7; weak D call: TRBD1 (5 bases). Per germline, CDR1 SEHNR and CDR2 FQNEAQ (reference sequence). Trimming took off 3 bases at V and 4 bases at J, with 7 bases between the two ends. CDR3 length: 12 residues. The CDR3 is CASSLQGYEQYF. CDR3 in DNA: TGTGCCAGCAGCTTGCAGGGTTACGAGCAGTACTTC.

The chain links TRBV29-1 to TRBJ2-7, with no clear D. V lost 5 bases to trimming and J lost 1 base, with 15 bases between them. This CDR3 contains 14 residues. Germline values: CDR1 SQVTM, CDR2 ANQGSEA. The CDR3 nucleotides are TGCAGCGTTTACACCCAGGACGGATCCTACGAGCAGTACTTC. Its protein product is CSVYTQDGSYEQYF.

This rearrangement joins TRBV7-8 to TRBJ2-2, with D perhaps TRBD2 (5 bases). V lost 5 bases and J lost 5, with 12 bases in between. The CDR3 has 14 amino acids. CDR1 and CDR2 (germline): SGHVS, FQNEAQ. The CDR3 region is CASSVGLGTGELFF. The CDR3 DNA is TGTGCCAGCAGCGTCGGACTGGGAACCGGGGAGCTGTTTTTT.

This chain joins TRBV11-3 and TRBJ2-1, with TRBD2 matching over 9 bases. In germline, CDR1 is SGHNT, CDR2 YENEEA. Trimming took 5 bases from V and 4 from J; bases not matched to a gene: 6. This CDR3 is 15 amino acids long. Written as DNA, the CDR3 is TGTGCCAGCAGCAAGACTAGCGGAGATTACAATGAGCAGTTCTTC. Encoded protein: CASSKTSGDYNEQFF.

The rearrangement links TRBV28 to TRBJ2-5; 12 bases are shared with TRBD2. The closer fit of TRBJ2-7 to the DNA end suggests the J call may be wrong. Germline V CDR1 and CDR2: MDHEN, SYDVKM. The CDR3 consists of 13 residues. This CDR3 is CASTWTSGIEQYF. The CDR3 DNA reads TGTGCCAGCACCTGGACTAGCGGGATCGAGCAGTACTTC.

This clone was observed a single time. The chain combines TRBV7-9 with TRBJ2-1; the D gene is possibly TRBD1 (6 bases). V shed 7 bases and J shed 15 bases, with 19 bases lying between them. The CDR3 totals 12 residues. The germline V gene has CDR1 SEHNR and CDR2 FQNEAQ (reference sequence). The CDR3: CASTHDPTGLFF. The CDR3 DNA reads as TGTGCCAGCACACACGACCCGACAGGACTGTTCTTC.

This clone was seen once. The rearrangement uses TRBV19 and TRBJ1-1; D is undetermined. With 10 bases removed from V and 0 bases from J, the gap between germline ends came to 15 bases. The germline V gene has CDR1 LNHDA and CDR2 SQIVND (reference sequence). This CDR3 has 14 residues. This CDR3 reads CATKDGGMNTEAFF. In DNA, the CDR3 is TGTGCCACTAAGGACGGTGGTATGAACACTGAAGCTTTCTTT. Drawing the rest from reference TRBV19 and TRBJ1-1, the complete variable domain is DGGITQSPKYLFRKEGQNVTLSCEQNLNHDAMYWYRQDPGQGLRLIYYSQIVNDFQKGDIAEGYSVSREKKESFPLTVTSAQKNPTAFYLCATKDGGMNTEAFFGQGTRLTVV.

For this clone: Other DNA variants within this sample encode the same CDR3. The chain couples TRBV7-2 to TRBJ2-1; 10 nucleotides line up with TRBD2. CDR3 length: 16 residues. In germline, CDR1 is SGHTA, CDR2 FQGNSA. The V and J ends lost 1 base and 2 bases, in that order; junction bases with no gene match: 2. This CDR3 is CASSLVLAGPYNEQFF. The CDR3 DNA reads TGTGCCAGCAGCTTAGTACTAGCGGGGCCCTACAATGAGCAGTTCTTC.

The chain recombines TRBV4-2 with TRBJ2-7; D call uncertain. The CDR3 is 15 residues long. The V end lost 0 bases, the J end lost 0 bases, and 9 bases lay between the germline ends. Germline V gives CDR1 LGHNA, CDR2 YNFKEQ. The CDR3 DNA reads as TGTGCCAGCAGCCAAGAGCGGCAGAGCTCCTACGAGCAGTACTTC. Translated, it gives CASSQERQSSYEQYF.

The V gene is TRBV27, the J gene TRBJ2-1, with 15 nucleotides matching TRBD2. V was pared by 4 bases and J by 7 bases, with 2 bases of the junction left unmatched. The CDR3 sequence is 15 residues long. Per the germline V gene, CDR1 is MNHEY and CDR2 is SMNVEV (reference sequence). CDR3 loop: CASSSGTSGRNEQFF. DNA for the CDR3: TGTGCCAGCAGTTCCGGGACTAGCGGGAGGAATGAGCAGTTCTTC.

The rearrangement uses TRBV19 and TRBJ2-7, with D possibly TRBD1 on 5 matching bases. Looked up from germline, CDR1 is LNHDA and CDR2 is SQIVND (reference sequence). The CDR3 runs 16 residues. V lost 2 bases to trimming and J lost 2 bases, with 16 bases between them. The CDR3 nucleotides read TGTGCCAGTAGTATAACCCCAGGACATGCCGCCTACGAGCAGTACTTC. Amino acids: CASSITPGHAAYEQYF. The full variable domain, its missing parts supplied by reference TRBV19 and TRBJ2-7, is DGGITQSPKYLFRKEGQNVTLSCEQNLNHDAMYWYRQDPGQGLRLIYYSQIVNDFQKGDIAEGYSVSREKKESFPLTVTSAQKNPTAFYLCASSITPGHAAYEQYFGPGTRLTVT.

The genes are TRBV27 and TRBJ2-1; D may be TRBD1 or TRBD2 (5 bases each). V gave up 6 bases and J gave up 5 bases, with 14 bases separating them. Looked up from germline, CDR1 is MNHEY and CDR2 is SMNVEV (reference sequence). The CDR3 spans 14 residues. The CDR3 coding sequence is TGTGCCAGCAGGTACGGGGCGAGTCACAATGAGCAGTTCTTC. This translates into CASRYGASHNEQFF.

The genes are TRBV20-1 and TRBJ2-7; D not resolved. The V end lost 0 bases, the J end lost 7 bases, and 7 bases lay between the germline ends. The CDR3 length is 11 residues. CDR1 DFQATT and CDR2 SNEGSKA come from the germline V gene (reference sequence). DNA of the CDR3: TGCAGTGCTAGAGATTCCCATGAGCAGTACTTC. Its protein is CSARDSHEQYF.

In its sample, this clone was seen once. CDR3 sequence (DNA): TGCGCCAGCAGAAGGGACCTCAATTCCGAGCAGTACTTC. Translating gives CASRRDLNSEQYF. V usage is TRBV1 and J usage is TRBJ2-7. TRBV1 is labeled a pseudogene. The CDR3 has 13 amino acids.

About this clone: Since a much larger clone is just one base distant, this may be a read error. The sample holds other DNA sequences that translate to the same CDR3. CDR3 region: CASSLGTNYGYTF. CDR3 in DNA: TGTGCCAGCAGCTTAGGGACAAACTATGGCTACACCTTC. This sequence joins TRBV7-9 and TRBJ1-2; D may be TRBD1 (5 bases). The CDR3 loop spans 13 amino acids. Germline V CDR1 and CDR2: SEHNR, FQNEAQ (reference sequence). Trimming took 1 base from V and 2 from J, leaving 5 bases between them.

The rearrangement uses TRBV2 and TRBJ1-4, with D maybe TRBD1 (5 bases). CDR3 length: 13 residues. The germline V and J ends were trimmed by 3 bases and 7 bases, with 9 bases remaining between them. Per the germline V gene, CDR1 is SNHLY and CDR2 is FYNNEI. CDR3 loop: CASSDRVPEKLFF. Here the CDR3 DNA reads TGTGCCAGCAGTGACAGGGTACCTGAAAAACTGTTTTTT.